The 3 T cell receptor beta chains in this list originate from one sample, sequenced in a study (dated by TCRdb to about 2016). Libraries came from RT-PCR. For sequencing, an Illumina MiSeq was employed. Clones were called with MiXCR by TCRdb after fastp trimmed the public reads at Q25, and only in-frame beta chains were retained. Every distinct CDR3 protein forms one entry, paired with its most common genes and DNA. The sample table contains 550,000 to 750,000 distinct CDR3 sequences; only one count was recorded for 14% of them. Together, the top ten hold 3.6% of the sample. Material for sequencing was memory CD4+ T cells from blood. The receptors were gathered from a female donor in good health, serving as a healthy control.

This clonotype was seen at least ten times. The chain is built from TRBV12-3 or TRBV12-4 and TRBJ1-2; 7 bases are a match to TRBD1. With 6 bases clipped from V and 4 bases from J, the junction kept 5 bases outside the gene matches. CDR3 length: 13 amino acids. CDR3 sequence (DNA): TGTGCCAGCAGGGAGGGACAGTCCTATGGCTACACCTTC. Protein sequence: CASREGQSYGYTF.

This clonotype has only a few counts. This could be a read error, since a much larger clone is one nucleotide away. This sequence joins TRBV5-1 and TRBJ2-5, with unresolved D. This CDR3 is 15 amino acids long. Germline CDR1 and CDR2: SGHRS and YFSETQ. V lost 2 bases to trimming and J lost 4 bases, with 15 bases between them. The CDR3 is CASSFSRRGGETQYF. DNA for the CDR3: TGCGCCAGCAGCTTTAGCAGGAGAGGTGGAGAGACCCAGTACTTC. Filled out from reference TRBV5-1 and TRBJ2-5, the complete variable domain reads KAGVTQTPRYLIKTRGQQVTLSCSPISGHRSVSWYQQTPGQGLQFLFEYFSETQRNKGNFPGRFSGRQFSNSRSEMNVSTLELGDSALYLCASSFSRRGGETQYFGPGTRLLVL.

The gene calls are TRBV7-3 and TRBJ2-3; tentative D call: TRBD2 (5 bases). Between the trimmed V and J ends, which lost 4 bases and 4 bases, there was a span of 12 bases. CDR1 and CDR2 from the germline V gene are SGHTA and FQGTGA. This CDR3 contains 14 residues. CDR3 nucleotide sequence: TGTGCCAGCAGCTCTTGGGAGTCCGCAGATACGCAGTATTTT. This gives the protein CASSSWESADTQYF.